Below, 27 T cell receptor beta chains from the same sample are listed, as sequenced in a study of radiation and T cells in renal cell carcinoma. Profiled with immunoSEQ multiplex PCR; TCRdb holds only in-frame clones, not every one. There are 140,000 or so clones in the sample; 75% to 90% occur only once, and under 20% lies in the top ten. Documented time point: blood 4 weeks post-SBRT, at nephrectomy. Documented treatment: 15 Gy SBRT to primary tumor, nephrectomy 4 weeks later. Sequenced material: blood, taken from a patient whose treatment included radiotherapy and nephrectomy. The receptors stem from a woman between 50 and 59 years old with renal cell carcinoma.

The chain uses TRBV7-9 and TRBJ1-1, with D possibly being TRBD1 (6 bases). This CDR3 spans 14 amino acids. Germline V lookup: CDR1 SEHNR, CDR2 FQNEAQ (reference sequence). V gave up 1 base and J gave up 4 bases, with 10 bases separating them. The CDR3 is CASSLEGGGTEAFF. The CDR3 nucleotides read TGTGCCAGCAGCTTAGAGGGGGGAGGCACTGAAGCTTTCTTT.

V and J are TRBV5-1 and TRBJ1-4; 12 positions match TRBD1. CDR3 size: 16 residues. CDR1 and CDR2 (germline): SGHRS, YFSETQ. The V and J ends lost 4 bases and 3 bases, in that order; junction bases with no gene match: 4. The DNA for the CDR3 is TGCGCCAGCAGCCTGGGACAGGGGGCGGCTAATGAAAAACTGTTTTTT. Translation gives CASSLGQGAANEKLFF. The complete variable domain, with remaining parts taken from reference TRBV5-1 and TRBJ1-4, reads KAGVTQTPRYLIKTRGQQVTLSCSPISGHRSVSWYQQTPGQGLQFLFEYFSETQRNKGNFPGRFSGRQFSNSRSEMNVSTLELGDSALYLCASSLGQGAANEKLFFGSGTQLSVL.

The genes are TRBV10-3 and TRBJ2-5, with 12 positions matching TRBD1. The length of the CDR3 is 14 residues. The germline V gene encodes CDR1 ENHRY and CDR2 SYGVKD. The junction had 0 bases not matched to a gene; V was cut back by 2 bases and J by 5 bases. CDR3: CAISEGTGGETQYF. CDR3 nucleotide sequence: TGTGCCATCAGTGAGGGGACAGGGGGCGAGACCCAGTACTTC.

The V and J genes are TRBV6-6 and TRBJ2-1, with unresolved D. This CDR3 is 14 amino acids long. CDR1 and CDR2 from the germline V gene are MNHNY and SVGAGI (reference sequence). V was pared by 5 bases and J by 10 bases, with 18 bases between. The CDR3 sequence is CASSRLNLGREQFF. CDR3 nucleotide sequence: TGTGCCAGCAGTCGCCTAAACCTAGGGCGGGAGCAGTTCTTC.

This clone was seen more than once but under ten times. The genes are TRBV5-4 and TRBJ1-1; 7 bases map to TRBD1. Per germline, CDR1 SGHNT and CDR2 YYREEE (reference sequence). This CDR3 region has 13 residues. V shed 0 bases and J 10 bases; nucleotides not matched to a gene: 6. The CDR3 DNA reads TGTGCCAGCAGCTTGGGGACAGGAGCTTTAGCTTTCTTT. Its protein product is CASSLGTGALAFF.

This sequence joins TRBV5-4 and TRBJ2-1, with TRBD2 matching 10 bases. Trimming took 0 bases from V and 5 from J; bases not matched to a gene: 11. Germline-derived CDR1 and CDR2 are SGHNT and YYREEE (reference sequence). The CDR3 is 18 amino acids. Written as DNA, the CDR3 is TGTGCCAGCAGCTTGGGTCTAGCGGGAGTTCGACCGGACAATGAGCAGTTCTTC. Its protein is CASSLGLAGVRPDNEQFF.

This clone was seen a single time. The rearrangement links TRBV2 to TRBJ1-1, with 7 bases identical to TRBD1. CDR1 is SNHLY, CDR2 FYNNEI, per germline. The CDR3 runs 13 residues. V shed 2 bases, J shed 7 bases, and the junction held 4 bases outside the gene matches. The chain's CDR3 is CASSETRGGEAFF. The CDR3 DNA follows: TGTGCCAGCAGTGAAACCAGGGGGGGTGAAGCTTTCTTT.

The chain joins TRBV7-2 to TRBJ1-3; 9 bases match TRBD1. Germline V CDR1 and CDR2: SGHTA, FQGNSA. The CDR3 extends over 15 amino acids. The V gene end was trimmed by 5 bases and the J gene end by 2 bases; junction bases not matched to a gene: 4. The CDR3 DNA sequence: TGTGCCAGCAGCCAAGACAGGGGGACTGGAAACACCATATATTTT. Translation gives CASSQDRGTGNTIYF. Filled out from reference TRBV7-2 and TRBJ1-3, the complete variable domain reads GAGVSQSPSNKVTEKGKDVELRCDPISGHTALYWYRQSLGQGLEFLIYFQGNSAPDKSGLPSDRFSAERTGGSVSTLTIQRTQQEDSAVYLCASSQDRGTGNTIYFGEGSWLTVV.

This chain links TRBV4-1 with TRBJ1-5; D uncertain. The V and J ends lost 1 base and 1 base respectively, with 5 bases between them. Per germline, CDR1 MGHRA and CDR2 YSYEKL. This CDR3 is built from 14 residues. In DNA form, the CDR3 reads TGCGCCAGCAGCCAAGGACAAAGCAATCAGCCCCAGCATTTT. Its protein is CASSQGQSNQPQHF.

This clone came up once. The chain joins TRBV7-9 to TRBJ2-7; D gene ambiguous. CDR1 SEHNR and CDR2 FQNEAQ come from the germline V gene (reference sequence). CDR3 size: 15 residues. V was pared by 7 bases and J by 3 bases, with 19 bases between. The DNA of the CDR3 is TGTGCCAGCACCCAGGCGGCGACCGAAGGCTACGAGCAGTACTTC. It codes for CASTQAATEGYEQYF.

V gene TRBV2 combines with J gene TRBJ2-7; 8 bases align to TRBD1. Germline lookup yields CDR1 SNHLY and CDR2 FYNNEI. J lost 6 bases, V lost 7 bases, and 14 bases had no gene match. This CDR3 has 15 residues. The CDR3 DNA follows: TGTGCCAGCAACATGAGGGGGACAGGAAGGTTCGAGCAGTACTTC. Its translation: CASNMRGTGRFEQYF.

The genes are TRBV5-1 and TRBJ2-7; tentatively, D is TRBD1 (6 bases). V shed 5 bases and J shed 7 bases, with 19 bases lying between them. The CDR3 extends over 14 amino acids. Germline CDR1 SGHRS, CDR2 YFSETQ. The CDR3 is CASSTGQLEEEQYF. CDR3 coding DNA: TGCGCCAGCAGTACCGGACAGCTAGAGGAGGAGCAGTACTTC.

The chain links TRBV5-1 to TRBJ1-1; D unclear. The CDR3 runs 14 residues. CDR1 SGHRS and CDR2 YFSETQ come from the germline V gene. Trimming took 4 bases from V and 1 from J, leaving 11 bases between them. The DNA of the CDR3 is TGCGCCAGCAGCGAAGTGCGGGGGAACACTGAAGCTTTCTTT. Its translation: CASSEVRGNTEAFF.

The chain is built from TRBV6-1 and TRBJ2-2; tentative D call: TRBD1 (6 bases). This CDR3 has 14 amino acids. V was shortened by 7 bases and J by 7 bases, with 16 bases between the two germline ends. Per the germline V gene, CDR1 is MNHNS and CDR2 is SASEGT. The CDR3 DNA follows: TGTGCCAGCATGAATTCTTTGACAGGCGGGGAGCTGTTTTTT. Translation gives CASMNSLTGGELFF.

This clone turned up a few times. The rearrangement uses TRBV7-8 and TRBJ1-4; 7 bases map to TRBD1. CDR3 length: 16 amino acids. Trimming cost V 5 bases and J 10 bases; bases outside gene matches: 16. From germline, CDR1 is SGHVS and CDR2 FQNEAQ. Here the CDR3 DNA reads TGTGCCAGCAGCCACATAATTCTAGGACAGGTTGGAAAACTGTTTTTT. It translates to CASSHIILGQVGKLFF.

The chain links TRBV30 to TRBJ2-3; no reliable D call. Per germline, CDR1 GTSNPN and CDR2 SVGIG (reference sequence). CDR3 length equals 15 residues. Trimming cost V 2 bases and J 5 bases, with 17 bases left between them. CDR3 coding DNA: TGTGCCTGGAGTAAAATCTGGCGTAGGTTAGATACGCAGTATTTT. Translating gives CAWSKIWRRLDTQYF.

The chain links TRBV9 to TRBJ1-1; D unresolved. This CDR3 region has 15 residues. Germline CDR1 is SGDLS and CDR2 is YYNGEE. V lost 0 bases to trimming and J lost 5 bases, with 14 bases between them. CDR3 in DNA: TGTGCCAGCAGCGTAGCTGGGAGAGTGGGTACTGAAGCTTTCTTT. It translates to CASSVAGRVGTEAFF. Filled out from reference TRBV9 and TRBJ1-1, the complete variable domain reads DSGVTQTPKHLITATGQRVTLRCSPRSGDLSVYWYQQSLDQGLQFLIQYYNGEERAKGNILERFSAQQFPDLHSELNLSSLELGDSALYFCASSVAGRVGTEAFFGQGTRLTVV.

The J gene is TRBJ2-7, the V gene TRBV5-4; TRBD2 matches 12 bases. This CDR3 has 20 residues. The germline V gene encodes CDR1 SGHNT and CDR2 YYREEE (reference sequence). The trim removed 7 bases at V and 1 base at J, leaving 21 bases unmatched. The CDR3, as DNA: TGTGCCAGCGGAGTAAAGTGGTCCGCGACTAGCGGGAGATCGTCCTACGAGCAGTACTTC. This codes for CASGVKWSATSGRSSYEQYF.

The rearrangement uses TRBV19 and TRBJ1-1; 7 bases map to TRBD1. The germline V gene encodes CDR1 LNHDA and CDR2 SQIVND (reference sequence). With V trimmed by 9 bases and J by 0 bases, 7 bases remained unmatched. The CDR3 is made up of 14 amino acids. This CDR3 is CASRDSRLNTEAFF. DNA for the CDR3: TGTGCCAGCCGGGACAGCAGATTGAACACTGAAGCTTTCTTT.

The genes are TRBV9 and TRBJ2-7; D perhaps matches TRBD1 (5 bases). Trimming shortened V by 1 base and J by 0 bases, and 11 bases separated the two germline ends. Per germline, CDR1 SGDLS and CDR2 YYNGEE. This CDR3 spans 15 amino acids. The CDR3 region is CASSVTGSDSYEQYF. CDR3 nucleotide sequence: TGTGCCAGCAGCGTAACAGGTTCCGACTCCTACGAGCAGTACTTC.

The chain combines TRBV9 with TRBJ2-1; 11 bases are a match to TRBD2. CDR3 length equals 15 residues. Germline V lookup: CDR1 SGDLS, CDR2 YYNGEE. Trimming at V came to 4 bases and at J to 6 bases, leaving 6 bases not matched to a gene. CDR3 region: CASSLAGGFSNEQFF. For the CDR3, the DNA is TGTGCCAGCAGCCTAGCGGGAGGCTTCTCCAATGAGCAGTTCTTC.

The CDR3 nucleotides read TGTGCCACCCAGTGGGAGAATAGCAATCAGCCCCAGCATTTT. This encodes CATQWENSNQPQHF. This rearrangement joins TRBV15 to TRBJ1-5; D not certain. The germline V gene has CDR1 LNHNV and CDR2 YYDKDF (reference sequence). The ends were cut back, 8 bases at V and 0 bases at J, with 11 bases in the middle. CDR3 size: 14 residues.

CDR3 protein: CSVVGGAGGTDTQYF. As DNA, the CDR3 is TGCAGCGTTGTCGGGGGGGCCGGCGGCACAGATACGCAGTATTTT. The chain joins TRBV29-1 to TRBJ2-3; 8 nucleotides align to TRBD2. CDR3 length: 15 residues. V lost 4 bases and J lost 1; bases outside the gene matches: 7. Looked up from germline, CDR1 is SQVTM and CDR2 is ANQGSEA.

The V call is TRBV6-6, the J call TRBJ1-1; 7 nucleotides match TRBD1. This CDR3 region has 15 residues. The V gene's germline CDR1 is MNHNY and CDR2 SVGAGI (reference sequence). The ends lost 6 bases at V and 1 base at J; junction bases unmatched: 8. CDR3 coding DNA: TGTGCCAGCAGCCGAACCAGACAGGGGAACACTGAAGCTTTCTTT. It yields the protein CASSRTRQGNTEAFF.

This chain uses TRBV18 with TRBJ2-7, with 14 bases identical to TRBD2. Germline lookup yields CDR1 KGHSH and CDR2 LQKENI. The trim removed 3 bases at V and 4 bases at J, leaving 8 bases unmatched. The CDR3 spans 17 residues. The CDR3 spells CASSPPTGTSGRYEQYF. The CDR3 region has the DNA TGTGCCAGCTCACCGCCGACCGGGACTAGCGGGAGATACGAGCAGTACTTC. Complete variable domain (other parts from reference TRBV18 and TRBJ2-7): NAGVMQNPRHLVRRRGQEARLRCSPMKGHSHVYWYRQLPEEGLKFMVYLQKENIIDESGMPKERFSAEFPKEGPSILRIQQVVRGDSAAYFCASSPPTGTSGRYEQYFGPGTRLTVT.

This chain links TRBV9 with TRBJ1-4; D gene unclear. The CDR3 is 15 amino acids. The germline V and J ends were trimmed by 4 bases and 8 bases, with 18 bases remaining between them. Germline V gene lookup returns CDR1 SGDLS and CDR2 YYNGEE. The CDR3 nucleotides are TGTGCCAGCAGCCCCTCGTGGTCGGGCGGCGAAAAACTGTTTTTT. This gives the protein CASSPSWSGGEKLFF. The whole variable domain, remainder taken from reference TRBV9 and TRBJ1-4, is DSGVTQTPKHLITATGQRVTLRCSPRSGDLSVYWYQQSLDQGLQFLIQYYNGEERAKGNILERFSAQQFPDLHSELNLSSLELGDSALYFCASSPSWSGGEKLFFGSGTQLSVL.

This chain joins TRBV7-8 and TRBJ2-1; 11 bases are a match to TRBD2. This CDR3 is built from 16 residues. V lost 5 bases to trimming and J lost 3 bases; unmatched junction nucleotides: 6. CDR1 and CDR2 from the germline V gene are SGHVS and FQNEAQ. CDR3 sequence: CASSPGLAELYNEQFF. The CDR3 DNA reads TGTGCCAGCAGCCCGGGACTAGCGGAACTCTACAATGAGCAGTTCTTC.